The present entry profiles one T cell receptor beta chain with its context. Per the study methods: The assay estimated nucleated cells by amplifying reference gene primers. Some clones are missing from TCRdb's copy, which holds only in-frame ones; the method was immunoSEQ multiplex PCR. The V and J calls and clone size are taken from that table; D and trimming were inferred from the DNA. The sample shows around 100,000 clones, over 75% of them seen only once. The data belong to a study of blood T cell repertoires in COVID-19. As for the study in general: There were acute and convalescent COVID-19 samples, and they came from the United States, Italy and Spain. From T cells, B-cell-depleted T cells, or PBMCs came the material, which was cDNA or gDNA.

This CDR3 is 14 amino acids long. The V gene lost 2 bases and the J gene lost 3 bases, with 8 bases spanning the gap. The germline V gene has CDR1 SGHTS and CDR2 YDEGEE. V is TRBV5-8 and J is TRBJ2-2, with unresolved D. Specimen: peripheral blood. This TCR came from an elderly woman with acute or convalescent COVID-19. CDR3 sequence: CASSFGRYTGELFF. DNA of the CDR3: TGTGCCAGCAGCTTTGGCCGATACACCGGGGAGCTGTTTTTT. Looking up the rest from reference TRBV5-8 and TRBJ2-2 gives the full variable domain: EAGVTQSPTHLIKTRGQQATLRCSPISGHTSVYWYQQALGLGLQFLLWYDEGEERNRGNFPPRFSGRQFPNYSSELNVNALELEDSALYLCASSFGRYTGELFFGEGSRLTVL.